What follows are 27 T cell receptor beta chains derived from one specimen sequenced in a study of identical twins. TCRdb used MiXCR to reprocess the 5' RACE reads, holding one entry per CDR3 protein. The sample shows 700,000 or so distinct CDR3 sequences, 8.5% to 9% of them seen only once. The same sample was also studied in work on yellow fever vaccine responses in identical twins.

The specimen sequenced was PBMCs. These receptors were obtained from a woman between 18 and 29 years old in good health.

This chain joins TRBV11-2 and TRBJ2-1, with 16 bases that match TRBD2. Trimming cost V 5 bases and J 6 bases; bases outside gene matches: 10. The CDR3 contains 18 residues. Looked up from germline, CDR1 is SGHAT and CDR2 is FQNNGV. CDR3 sequence: CASSHPGLAGGPVNEQFF. For the CDR3, the DNA is TGTGCCAGCAGCCACCCGGGACTAGCGGGGGGGCCTGTCAATGAGCAGTTCTTC.

This clonotype was picked up a small number of times. V is TRBV11-2 and J is TRBJ2-3; the match to TRBD1 covers 11 bases. Trimming removed 5 bases from V and 3 bases from J; junction bases left unmatched: 4. In germline, CDR1 is SGHAT, CDR2 FQNNGV. CDR3 length: 15 residues. The CDR3 DNA is TGTGCCAGCAGCGTCGGACAGGGGGCAACAGATACGCAGTATTTT. It encodes CASSVGQGATDTQYF.

This clonotype was counted a few times. The rearrangement joins TRBV14 to TRBJ1-6, with 8 bases that match TRBD1. The germline V gene has CDR1 SGHDN and CDR2 FVKESK. The CDR3 sequence is 15 residues long. With V trimmed by 5 bases and J by 7 bases, 7 bases remained unmatched. CDR3 coding DNA: TGTGCCAGCAGCACCCGGGACAGGTTCAATTCACCCCTCCACTTT. Translation: CASSTRDRFNSPLHF.

This clonotype was picked up a small number of times. V is TRBV5-1 and J is TRBJ2-7, with a weak D call TRBD1 (5 bases). Trimming shortened V by 0 bases and J by 0 bases, and 10 bases separated the two germline ends. This CDR3 is 15 amino acids long. Germline assignment: CDR1 SGHRS and CDR2 YFSETQ. The CDR3 region has the DNA TGCGCCAGCAGCTTGGTCCCTGGGGCCTCCTACGAGCAGTACTTC. Its protein product is CASSLVPGASYEQYF. Full variable domain (remainder filled in from reference TRBV5-1 and TRBJ2-7): KAGVTQTPRYLIKTRGQQVTLSCSPISGHRSVSWYQQTPGQGLQFLFEYFSETQRNKGNFPGRFSGRQFSNSRSEMNVSTLELGDSALYLCASSLVPGASYEQYFGPGTRLTVT.

J is TRBJ2-3 and V is TRBV6-1; perhaps TRBD1 as D (5 bases). There are 16 residues in the CDR3. The germline CDR1 and CDR2 sequences are MNHNS and SASEGT. The V gene lost 6 bases and the J gene lost 1 base, with 17 bases spanning the gap. For the CDR3, the DNA is TGTGCCAGCAGCTTGGATCAGGGTGTCGGCACAGATACGCAGTATTTT. This encodes CASSLDQGVGTDTQYF.

V and J are TRBV7-2 and TRBJ2-4; TRBD2 agrees at 12 bases. Germline CDR1 SGHTA, CDR2 FQGNSA. The V segment lost 2 bases and the J segment 2 bases; nucleotides outside the gene matches: 10. This CDR3 region has 19 residues. The DNA for the CDR3 is TGTGCCAGCAGCTTACCGCCTAGCGGGGGGGCCGGAACCAAAAACATTCAGTACTTC. This gives the protein CASSLPPSGGAGTKNIQYF.

This clonotype was found many times. V gene TRBV18 combines with J gene TRBJ2-1; D might be TRBD2 (6 bases). The CDR3 extends over 16 amino acids. Trimming took 1 base from V and 2 from J, leaving 12 bases between them. Germline values: CDR1 KGHSH, CDR2 LQKENI. This CDR3 is CASSPRPGVAYNEQFF. CDR3 DNA sequence: TGTGCCAGCTCACCACGCCCGGGGGTTGCCTACAATGAGCAGTTCTTC.

This clonotype has more than one count but fewer than ten. This rearrangement joins TRBV4-3 to TRBJ2-2; TRBD2 aligns across 11 bases. V lost 0 bases and J lost 8; bases outside the gene matches: 8. Germline V gene lookup returns CDR1 LGHNA and CDR2 YSLEER. CDR3 size: 17 residues. The CDR3: CASSQERLAGGGGELFF. In nucleotides, the CDR3 is TGCGCCAGCAGCCAAGAACGGCTAGCGGGAGGCGGTGGGGAGCTGTTTTTT.

The chain links TRBV20-1 to TRBJ2-5, with 9 bases lining up with TRBD2. The CDR3 is 16 amino acids. Germline lookup yields CDR1 DFQATT and CDR2 SNEGSKA (reference sequence). Losses at the gene ends were 1 base for V and 4 bases for J; bases not matched to a gene: 10. CDR3 coding DNA: TGCAGTGCTAGAGGAGATCGAGCGGGGGGCCCAGAGACCCAGTACTTC. This translates into CSARGDRAGGPETQYF.

This clonotype was seen at least ten times. This rearrangement joins TRBV7-9 to TRBJ2-5; D gene uncertain. This CDR3 spans 13 amino acids. In germline, CDR1 is SEHNR, CDR2 FQNEAQ (reference sequence). V was cut by 5 bases and J by 3 bases, with 10 bases left in between. CDR3 bases: TGTGCCAGCAGCCATAGGAGTGAAGAGACCCAGTACTTC. Protein: CASSHRSEETQYF.

This clonotype was recorded many times. V usage is TRBV7-2 and J usage is TRBJ2-5; 10 bases line up with TRBD1. The CDR3 runs 15 residues. Germline CDR1 is SGHTA and CDR2 is FQGNSA. V shed 6 bases, J shed 3 bases, and the junction held 7 bases outside the gene matches. CDR3: CASRRQGAREETQYF. The CDR3 bases are TGTGCCAGCAGACGACAGGGGGCCAGAGAAGAGACCCAGTACTTC. The full variable domain, completed using reference TRBV7-2 and TRBJ2-5, is GAGVSQSPSNKVTEKGKDVELRCDPISGHTALYWYRQSLGQGLEFLIYFQGNSAPDKSGLPSDRFSAERTGGSVSTLTIQRTQQEDSAVYLCASRRQGAREETQYFGPGTRLLVL.

This chain joins TRBV6-2 or TRBV6-3 and TRBJ2-3; 10 bases are shared with TRBD2. The CDR3 sequence is 17 residues long. V lost 7 bases, J lost 5 bases, and 15 bases stayed unmatched. CDR1 MNHEY and CDR2 SVGEGT come from the germline V gene. CDR3 DNA: TGTGCCAGCACCATACGAGCTAGCGGGAGAAGGGGAGATACGCAGTATTTT. This translates into CASTIRASGRRGDTQYF.

The genes are TRBV6-2 or TRBV6-3 and TRBJ1-1, with a possible D match to TRBD1 (6 bases). Per the germline V gene, CDR1 is MNHEY and CDR2 is SVGEGT. Trimming took off 2 bases at V and 2 bases at J, with 12 bases between the two ends. This CDR3 region has 15 residues. The CDR3 DNA reads as TGTGCCAGCAGTTACATCAGGGGAGTCAACACTGAAGCTTTCTTT. This encodes CASSYIRGVNTEAFF.

This clonotype was detected only a few times. The rearrangement links TRBV27 to TRBJ2-7; 7 bases line up with TRBD1. Germline CDR1 reads MNHEY; CDR2 reads SMNVEV (reference sequence). Trimming took 0 bases from V and 5 from J; bases not matched to a gene: 7. The CDR3 has 15 amino acids. CDR3 protein: CASSLSPGGGNEQYF. The CDR3, as DNA: TGTGCCAGCAGTTTATCGCCAGGGGGTGGGAACGAGCAGTACTTC.

The chain has TRBV28 and TRBJ1-5; 10 bases are a match to TRBD1. There are 18 residues in the CDR3. Trimming took 9 bases from V and 3 from J; bases not matched to a gene: 17. In germline, CDR1 is MDHEN, CDR2 SYDVKM. The CDR3 nucleotides are TGTGCCAGTGCCGGGACAGGGGATTTGTTGGGGGCCAATCAGCCCCAGCATTTT. Residues: CASAGTGDLLGANQPQHF.

This chain connects TRBV27 to TRBJ2-1, with TRBD2 identical over 7 bases. Germline-derived CDR1 and CDR2 are MNHEY and SMNVEV (reference sequence). V trimming: 2 bases; J trimming: 7 bases; junction bases outside the gene matches: 11. The CDR3 extends over 16 amino acids. CDR3 in amino acids: CASSLSRRGTLNEQFF. The CDR3 nucleotides are TGTGCCAGCAGTTTAAGTCGGCGGGGGACTTTGAATGAGCAGTTCTTC.

The V gene is TRBV11-1, the J gene TRBJ2-3; tentatively, D is TRBD1 or TRBD2 (5 bases each). This CDR3 region has 18 residues. V was trimmed by 2 bases and J by 0 bases, leaving 18 bases between them. CDR1 and CDR2 (germline): SGHAT, FQDESV (reference sequence). CDR3 residues: CASSLRDGRIRSTDTQYF. CDR3 nucleotides: TGTGCCAGCAGCTTAAGGGACGGACGGATAAGGAGCACAGATACGCAGTATTTT.

This clonotype was seen more than once but under ten times. The chain has TRBV7-9 and TRBJ2-7, with D possibly being TRBD2 (5 bases). The CDR3 loop spans 14 amino acids. The V and J ends lost 2 bases and 5 bases respectively, with 13 bases between them. Germline lookup yields CDR1 SEHNR and CDR2 FQNEAQ (reference sequence). The CDR3 spells CASSLSGSEHEQYF. CDR3 nucleotides: TGTGCCAGCAGCTTATCGGGGTCAGAACACGAGCAGTACTTC.

The rearrangement joins TRBV6-1 to TRBJ2-7; perhaps TRBD2 as D (6 bases). Looked up from germline, CDR1 is MNHNS and CDR2 is SASEGT. The ends were cut back, 6 bases at V and 5 bases at J, with 11 bases in the middle. The CDR3 totals 12 residues. As DNA, the CDR3 is TGTGCCAGCAGGGGACTGTGGAACGAGCAGTACTTC. This sequence encodes CASRGLWNEQYF.

The table lists this clonotype with many counts. This chain links TRBV7-2 with TRBJ1-1; no clear D. CDR1 and CDR2 from the germline V gene are SGHTA and FQGNSA. There are 14 residues in the CDR3. V lost 6 bases and J 4 bases, leaving 15 bases between the germline ends. CDR3 nucleotides: TGTGCCAGCAGTCCCTTAATCCGGGGCACTGAAGCTTTCTTT. Its translation: CASSPLIRGTEAFF.

This clonotype was detected a few times. The CDR3 loop is CASRDRLNQPQHF. The DNA for the CDR3 is TGTGCCAGCAGAGACAGGCTGAATCAGCCCCAGCATTTT. The rearrangement joins TRBV6-1 to TRBJ1-5; D is possibly TRBD1 (6 bases). The V and J ends lost 6 bases and 4 bases respectively, with 10 bases between them. Per germline, CDR1 MNHNS and CDR2 SASEGT. This CDR3 has 13 residues.

CDR3 sequence (DNA): TGTGCCAGCAGTTTAGGTCGGCTATTAGGCACTGAAGCTTTCTTT. Protein product: CASSLGRLLGTEAFF. This chain connects TRBV28 to TRBJ1-1; D not certain. The CDR3 covers 15 residues. V lost 2 bases and J 4 bases, leaving 14 bases between the germline ends. Looked up from germline, CDR1 is MDHEN and CDR2 is SYDVKM.

This clonotype was found many times. V is TRBV20-1 and J is TRBJ2-5; D possibly corresponds to TRBD1 (6 bases). Germline V gene data show CDR1 as DFQATT and CDR2 as SNEGSKA (reference sequence). Trimming took off 3 bases at V and 5 bases at J, with 10 bases between the two ends. This CDR3 is 12 amino acids long. CDR3 sequence: CSASPGEETQYF. In DNA, the CDR3 is TGCAGTGCTAGCCCAGGGGAGGAGACCCAGTACTTC.

The chain's CDR3 is CASSYPGTSGGHNLTDTQYF. CDR3 sequence (DNA): TGTGCCAGCAGTTACCCCGGGACTAGCGGGGGGCATAACCTCACAGATACGCAGTATTTT. This chain links TRBV6-2 or TRBV6-3 with TRBJ2-3, with 15 bases that match TRBD2. Trimming cost V 2 bases and J 2 bases; bases outside gene matches: 11. The CDR3 runs to 20 residues. Per the germline V gene, CDR1 is MNHEY and CDR2 is SVGEGT.

V and J are TRBV20-1 and TRBJ1-2; no definite D call. This CDR3 spans 12 amino acids. Germline-derived CDR1 and CDR2 are DFQATT and SNEGSKA (reference sequence). V gave up 4 bases and J gave up 2 bases, with 8 bases separating them. CDR3 DNA sequence: TGCAGTGCTATCGGAGGGAACTATGGCTACACCTTC. Protein sequence: CSAIGGNYGYTF.

This clonotype occurred many times. The rearrangement joins TRBV14 to TRBJ2-5; 8 bases line up with TRBD1. Germline V lookup: CDR1 SGHDN, CDR2 FVKESK. The CDR3 has 14 residues. V lost 4 bases, J lost 4 bases, and 5 bases stayed unmatched. For the CDR3, the DNA is TGTGCCAGCAGCCTCCGACAGGGGAGAGAGACCCAGTACTTC. It translates to CASSLRQGRETQYF.

This clonotype was counted between two and nine times. The V call is TRBV5-1, the J call TRBJ2-7; 7 bases agree with TRBD1. This CDR3 has 15 residues. CDR1 SGHRS and CDR2 YFSETQ come from the germline V gene. V lost 1 base, J lost 6 bases, and 10 bases stayed unmatched. CDR3 bases: TGCGCCAGCAGCTTGCCGACAGGGTCATGGAGCGAGCAGTACTTC. Encoded protein: CASSLPTGSWSEQYF. The full variable domain, with the rest looked up from reference TRBV5-1 and TRBJ2-7, is KAGVTQTPRYLIKTRGQQVTLSCSPISGHRSVSWYQQTPGQGLQFLFEYFSETQRNKGNFPGRFSGRQFSNSRSEMNVSTLELGDSALYLCASSLPTGSWSEQYFGPGTRLTVT.